The entry below gives a single T cell receptor (beta chain) sequence along with its context. Its antigen is unknown. This specimen comes from a study of T cells after yellow fever vaccination. Looking at the study overall: SMART-Seq v4 Ultra Low Input handled preparation of low-cell-number fractions.

Template switching with 5'RACE generated the TCR cDNA and added a universal primer site and UMIs. Each CDR3 protein gets one entry after TCRdb re-called the 5' RACE reads with MiXCR. Seen here are 500,000 to 650,000 distinct CDR3 sequences, approximately 12% observed once, and the top ten hold about 14%. Germline assignment: CDR1 SGDLS and CDR2 YYNGEE. The V segment lost 3 bases and the J segment 4 bases; nucleotides outside the gene matches: 6. The length of the CDR3 is 15 residues. Whole-study findings and limits: Sorted repertoires could include abundant contaminating clonotypes from bulk cells.

The chain has TRBV9 and TRBJ2-5; 10 nucleotides line up with TRBD2. The sample here was PBMCs, taken on the day of the yellow fever booster vaccination. The origin of this receptor is a man aged 25-45 years who received the YFV17D yellow fever vaccine. CDR3 coding DNA: TGTGCCAGCAGCGGACAAGCGGGAGGGATAGAGACCCAGTACTTC. It specifies CASSGQAGGIETQYF.